The clone carrying this T cell receptor beta chain occurred a few times. What it binds is unknown. At one end the junction does not follow the germline gene, possibly because of a read error. The sample comes from a study of beta chain features in type 1 diabetes. Overall study findings and caveats: There was a possibility that cDNA sequencing over-represented cells with high TCR expression. Patients with Type 1 diabetes showed moderately but significantly shorter TCRB CDR3s in all four CD4+ subsets.

The authors reverse transcribed all of the isolated RNA, so sequencing captured expressed TCRB transcripts. The repertoire was sequenced with immunoSEQ multiplex PCR; TCRdb's copy has only in-frame clones and lacks some. The repertoire includes around 50,000 clones, roughly 40% of them detected once, and 0.13% sits in the top ten. One heparinised draw, averaging roughly 110 mL, was taken per donor. Each sorted fraction was over 95% pure. In germline, CDR1 is SGHRS, CDR2 YFSETQ. The CDR3 is 15 residues long. Sample: stem cell memory CD4+ T cells from blood. The V gene is TRBV5-1, the J gene TRBJ2-5; possible D gene TRBD1, 6 bases. This sequence originates from a man under 40 with type 1 diabetes. Written as DNA, the CDR3 is TGCGCCAGCAGCTTGGCTGGGGACAACTCAGAGGCCCAGTACTTC. Translation gives CASSLAGDNSEAQYF.